The 24 T cell receptor beta chains given below trace back to one sample, sequenced in a study of T cell responses to AZD1222 COVID-19 vaccine. Produced via immunoSEQ multiplex PCR; TCRdb's table is partial and in-frame only. The sample shows about 160,000 clones, about 90% of them seen only once. The material sequenced was peripheral blood, taken 28 days after the second AZD1222 dose. Source of these receptors: an adult who received the AZD1222 COVID-19 vaccine.

This chain connects TRBV5-6 to TRBJ2-5; TRBD1 or TRBD2 may be the D gene (6 bases each). Germline V gene data show CDR1 as SGHDT and CDR2 as YYEEEE. Trimming shortened V by 4 bases and J by 1 base, and 26 bases separated the two germline ends. The CDR3 extends over 19 amino acids. DNA for the CDR3: TGTGCCAGCAGCACGGCGGGACACCTCGAGCATTACACCCAAGAGACCCAGTACTTC. This gives the protein CASSTAGHLEHYTQETQYF.

The chain couples TRBV6-5 to TRBJ2-7; D gene uncertain. Trimming shortened V by 0 bases and J by 5 bases, and 11 bases separated the two germline ends. Looked up from germline, CDR1 is MNHEY and CDR2 is SVGAGI. CDR3 length equals 14 residues. This CDR3 is CASSYSRRRDEQYF. CDR3 nucleotide sequence: TGTGCCAGCAGTTACTCCCGACGACGGGACGAGCAGTACTTC.

The count of this clone is one. The V and J genes are TRBV29-1 and TRBJ1-3; possible D gene TRBD1, 6 bases. This CDR3 is built from 16 residues. Germline V lookup: CDR1 SQVTM, CDR2 ANQGSEA. The V end was cut by 4 bases, the J end by 0 bases, with 16 bases between. This CDR3 reads CSVVGPSGASGNTIYF. The CDR3, as DNA: TGCAGCGTTGTAGGGCCATCGGGGGCCTCTGGAAACACCATATATTTT.

The chain combines TRBV6-1 with TRBJ1-5; 9 nucleotides line up with TRBD1. Germline values: CDR1 MNHNS, CDR2 SASEGT. The CDR3 is 16 amino acids. J gave up 5 bases and V 4 bases, and 9 bases lay outside the gene matches. CDR3 sequence: CASSALPGQGHQPQHF. For the CDR3, the DNA is TGTGCCAGCAGTGCCTTACCGGGACAGGGCCATCAGCCCCAGCATTTT.

J is TRBJ1-1 and V is TRBV7-9; D is uncertain. The CDR3 extends over 16 amino acids. Germline loops: CDR1 SEHNR, CDR2 FQNEAQ (reference sequence). Deletions cut 6 bases from V and 3 bases from J, with 20 bases between. CDR3 residues: CASSRTLGAWDTEAFF. CDR3 bases: TGTGCCAGCAGTCGTACGCTCGGAGCGTGGGACACTGAAGCTTTCTTT. Drawing the rest from reference TRBV7-9 and TRBJ1-1, the complete variable domain is DTGVSQNPRHKITKRGQNVTFRCDPISEHNRLYWYRQTLGQGPEFLTYFQNEAQLEKSRLLSDRFSAERPKGSFSTLEIQRTEQGDSAMYLCASSRTLGAWDTEAFFGQGTRLTVV.

This sequence joins TRBV18 and TRBJ1-5, with D unresolved. Trimming stripped 4 bases from V and 0 bases from J, with 4 bases between. Per the germline V gene, CDR1 is KGHSH and CDR2 is LQKENI. The CDR3 covers 13 residues. The DNA for the CDR3 is TGTGCCAGCTCACAGAGTAGCAATCAGCCCCAGCATTTT. Amino acids: CASSQSSNQPQHF.

This rearrangement joins TRBV5-6 to TRBJ1-2, with D maybe TRBD1 (5 bases). Germline lookup yields CDR1 SGHDT and CDR2 YYEEEE. V lost 3 bases and J lost 7, with 13 bases in between. This CDR3 region has 13 residues. The CDR3 loop reads CASSSRVRVGYTF. In nucleotides, the CDR3 is TGTGCCAGCAGCTCGAGGGTCAGGGTTGGCTACACCTTC. The complete variable domain, with remaining parts taken from reference TRBV5-6 and TRBJ1-2, reads DAGVTQSPTHLIKTRGQQVTLRCSPKSGHDTVSWYQQALGQGPQFIFQYYEEEERQRGNFPDRFSGHQFPNYSSELNVNALLLGDSALYLCASSSRVRVGYTFGSGTRLTVV.

The chain carries TRBV14 and TRBJ2-7, with 9 bases matching TRBD1. Germline V gene sequence: CDR1 SGHDN, CDR2 FVKESK. Germline trimming cut 4 bases from V and 0 bases from J; bases unmatched to any gene: 1. The length of the CDR3 is 14 residues. The CDR3 DNA is TGTGCCAGCAGCCGGGACAGGGCCTCCTACGAGCAGTACTTC. It codes for CASSRDRASYEQYF.

The genes are TRBV7-2 and TRBJ1-5, with D possibly TRBD1 on 5 matching bases. The V end was cut by 5 bases, the J end by 11 bases, with 19 bases between. This CDR3 has 14 residues. CDR1 is SGHTA, CDR2 FQGNSA, per germline. CDR3 sequence (DNA): TGTGCCAGCAGCCCGGGGACGGCGGGAGTGACCCAGCATTTT. Translating it yields CASSPGTAGVTQHF.

The V call is TRBV5-6, the J call TRBJ1-1, with D unresolved. The V end lost 0 bases, the J end lost 0 bases, and 9 bases lay between the germline ends. In germline, CDR1 is SGHDT, CDR2 YYEEEE. This CDR3 region has 15 residues. The CDR3 region is CASSLVGIVNTEAFF. For the CDR3, the DNA is TGTGCCAGCAGCTTGGTAGGCATCGTGAACACTGAAGCTTTCTTT.

V usage is TRBV11-2 and J usage is TRBJ1-1; no clear D. The V end was cut by 3 bases, the J end by 0 bases, with 5 bases between. CDR1 SGHAT and CDR2 FQNNGV come from the germline V gene. The CDR3 runs to 13 residues. CDR3 DNA sequence: TGTGCCAGCAGCTTTGATTTGAACACTGAAGCTTTCTTT. Amino acids: CASSFDLNTEAFF.

The gene calls are TRBV10-3 and TRBJ2-2; maybe TRBD1 (5 bases). V was shortened by 4 bases and J by 7 bases, with 10 bases between the two germline ends. Germline CDR1 is ENHRY and CDR2 is SYGVKD. The CDR3 runs 13 residues. The CDR3 DNA reads as TGTGCCATCAGTGCTAAAGGGGACGGGGAGCTGTTTTTT. Translated, it gives CAISAKGDGELFF.

This chain uses TRBV11-2 with TRBJ2-7, with 7 bases that match TRBD1. CDR3 size: 15 residues. J was trimmed by 5 bases and V by 6 bases; bases with no gene match: 13. Germline CDR1 and CDR2: SGHAT and FQNNGV. CDR3 nucleotides: TGTGCCAGCAGTTCAGGGGGAGTACCCCGCCACGAGCAGTACTTC. Protein product: CASSSGGVPRHEQYF.

This clone was seen just once. This chain connects TRBV30 to TRBJ1-2; D possibly corresponds to TRBD1 (5 bases). Germline V lookup: CDR1 GTSNPN, CDR2 SVGIG (reference sequence). This CDR3 is built from 13 residues. V lost 0 bases to trimming and J lost 8 bases, with 13 bases between them. CDR3 coding DNA: TGTGCCTGGAGTGTTACCGGGGGTGGGGGCTACACCTTC. Protein product: CAWSVTGGGGYTF.

The genes are TRBV6-5 and TRBJ1-2; 8 nucleotides align to TRBD1. Germline V lookup: CDR1 MNHEY, CDR2 SVGAGI. The length of the CDR3 is 14 residues. V dropped 8 bases and J dropped 3; count of bases not matched to a gene: 8. In DNA form, the CDR3 reads TGTGCCAGCTCAAGACAGGACAGGGACTATGGCTACACCTTC. As protein: CASSRQDRDYGYTF.

The J gene is TRBJ1-2, the V gene TRBV6-1; 8 bases map to TRBD1. V lost 4 bases to trimming and J lost 4 bases; unmatched junction nucleotides: 11. This CDR3 is built from 16 residues. Germline V lookup: CDR1 MNHNS, CDR2 SASEGT. The CDR3 is CASSGPGQVSSYGYTF. The CDR3 coding sequence is TGTGCCAGCAGTGGGCCGGGACAGGTCAGCAGCTATGGCTACACCTTC.

The chain links TRBV2 to TRBJ2-5; 7 bases line up with TRBD2. V trimming: 7 bases; J trimming: 2 bases; junction bases outside the gene matches: 10. The germline V gene has CDR1 SNHLY and CDR2 FYNNEI. The CDR3 consists of 15 residues. DNA for the CDR3: TGTGCCAGCACAATTGGCGGGGGACCTCAAGAGACCCAGTACTTC. Translation gives CASTIGGGPQETQYF.

This chain joins TRBV6-5 and TRBJ1-2, with D unresolved. V lost 5 bases and J 3 bases, leaving 10 bases between the germline ends. CDR1 and CDR2 (germline): MNHEY, SVGAGI. CDR3 length equals 13 residues. CDR3 sequence: CASSLSDYYGYTF. Written as DNA, the CDR3 is TGTGCCAGCAGTCTATCAGATTACTATGGCTACACCTTC.

The CDR3 protein is CASSPRPSGNTIYF. CDR3 sequence (DNA): TGTGCCAGCTCACCTAGACCCTCTGGAAACACCATATATTTT. J is TRBJ1-3 and V is TRBV18; D unclear. V was clipped by 3 bases and J by 0 bases, with 6 bases between them. This CDR3 is built from 14 residues. Germline CDR1 reads KGHSH; CDR2 reads LQKENI.

Notes on this clone: This sample includes further DNA sequences coding for the same CDR3. The chain joins TRBV3-1 (or the pseudogene TRBV3-2) to TRBJ1-1; D may be TRBD1 (5 bases). Germline V lookup: CDR1 LGHDT, CDR2 YNNKEL (reference sequence). Between the trimmed V and J ends, which lost 1 base and 5 bases, there was a span of 8 bases. This CDR3 spans 13 amino acids. The CDR3 coding sequence is TGTGCCAGCAGCCAAGTGAGGGGTACTGAAGCTTTCTTT. Translated: CASSQVRGTEAFF.

V is TRBV13 and J is TRBJ2-2, with TRBD2 identical over 9 bases. CDR1 and CDR2 from the germline V gene are PRHDT and FYEKMQ (reference sequence). CDR3 size: 17 residues. J gave up 4 bases and V 5 bases, and 11 bases lay outside the gene matches. CDR3 in DNA: TGTGCCAGCAGCCAAGAGTGGCGGGGGGGCCGCACCGGGGAGCTGTTTTTT. This encodes CASSQEWRGGRTGELFF.

V gene TRBV29-1 combines with J gene TRBJ2-5; a possible D gene is TRBD2 (5 bases). CDR1 and CDR2 (germline): SQVTM, ANQGSEA. V lost 4 bases, J lost 3 bases, and 12 bases lay in between. The CDR3 loop spans 13 amino acids. CDR3 in DNA: TGCAGCGTTGCAAGGTTGAGGGAAGAGACCCAGTACTTC. It encodes CSVARLREETQYF.

This clone was counted a few times. V is TRBV6-5 and J is TRBJ1-1; the D is unclear. V shed 7 bases and J shed 0 bases, with 9 bases lying between them. The CDR3 is made up of 13 amino acids. The V gene's germline CDR1 is MNHEY and CDR2 SVGAGI. The CDR3 DNA is TGTGCCAGCATTTGGTCCTTGAACACTGAAGCTTTCTTT. This codes for CASIWSLNTEAFF.

The chain combines TRBV12-5 with TRBJ1-3, with TRBD1 matching over 7 bases. Germline V lookup: CDR1 LGHNT, CDR2 FRNRAP. Unmatched junction bases numbered 9, after V lost 1 base and J lost 6 bases. The CDR3 contains 16 residues. The CDR3 is CASGLGQGVFENTIYF. CDR3 bases: TGTGCTAGTGGTTTGGGGCAGGGGGTCTTTGAAAACACCATATATTTT.